This T cell receptor beta chain was sequenced in a study of molecular identifiers for immune sequencing clone quantification. This clonotype occurred many times. Its target is not known. Previously described methods with listed TCR primers produced the bulk TCR libraries. TCRdb fed the PCR reads into MiXCR, producing one record per CDR3 protein. The sample includes around 460,000 distinct CDR3 sequences, 20% to 25% of them seen just once. Whole-study findings and limits: Jurkat TCR RNA spiked in from one cell (amid some 1 million naive cells) was reportedly detectable.

Germline loops: CDR1 LGHDT, CDR2 YNNKEL (reference sequence). The CDR3 is made up of 16 amino acids. V lost 0 bases and J lost 2, with 14 bases in between. Sequenced material: naive CD8+ T cells from blood, with Jurkat cell RNA spiked in. Subset: FACS-sorted CD8+CD4-CCR7+CD45RA+ naive T cells. This clonotype originated in a human donor in good health. Some libraries in this study had Jurkat cell RNA spiked in. This rearrangement joins TRBV3-1 to TRBJ2-7; possible D gene TRBD2, 5 bases. CDR3 protein: CASSQDLQRRAYEQYF. The CDR3 DNA reads as TGTGCCAGCAGCCAAGATCTTCAGCGGCGAGCCTACGAGCAGTACTTC.